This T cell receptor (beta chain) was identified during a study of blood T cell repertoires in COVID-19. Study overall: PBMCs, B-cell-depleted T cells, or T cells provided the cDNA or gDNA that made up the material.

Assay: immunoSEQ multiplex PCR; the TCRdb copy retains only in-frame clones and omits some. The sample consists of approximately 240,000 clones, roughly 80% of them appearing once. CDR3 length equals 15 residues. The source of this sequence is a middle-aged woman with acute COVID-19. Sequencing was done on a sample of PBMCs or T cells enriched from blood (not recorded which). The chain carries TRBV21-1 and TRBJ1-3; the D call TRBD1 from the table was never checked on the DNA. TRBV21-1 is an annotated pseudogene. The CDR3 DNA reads TGTGCCAGCAGCAAACAGGGGGCGTCTGGAAACACCATATATTTT. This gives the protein CASSKQGASGNTIYF.